This TCR beta chain emerged from a study of blood T cell repertoires in COVID-19. The germline CDR1 and CDR2 sequences are SGHTA and FQGNSA. Trimming removed 6 bases from V and 12 bases from J, with 12 bases in between. The CDR3 loop spans 11 amino acids. In the study's own analysis: Amplified reference gene primers provided the basis for estimating nucleated cell counts. Libraries were prepared by immunoSEQ multiplex PCR; TCRdb keeps only in-frame clonotypes and omits some of them. V and J calls plus clone size are reproduced from that table; the DNA served to infer D and trimming. The sample carries roughly 250,000 clones, roughly 84% recorded once.

The genes are TRBV7-2 and TRBJ2-1; TRBD1 is a possible D gene (6 bases). Input material: peripheral blood. The receptor was derived from a man aged 35 to 55 with acute or convalescent COVID-19. CDR3 in amino acids: CASRAPRGQFF. The CDR3 nucleotides are TGTGCCAGCAGGGCCCCCAGGGGGCAGTTCTTC.